This TCR beta chain was retrieved from a study of T cells in Graves' hyperthyroidism and ophthalmopathy. Study summary: Pretreatment peripheral blood was obtained at initial diagnosis.

The study excluded patients with uncontrolled infection, other autoimmune disease, pregnancy or lactation. In making diagnoses, clinical symptoms, serum thyroxine and TRAb, thyroid ultrasound and orbital computed tomography were all used. Using RNA transcripts as the source, TCR beta CDR3 regions were amplified. A set of HTBI primers served as the primers for a first-round RT-PCR of the TCR CDR3. TCRdb processed the multiplex PCR reads anew with MiXCR; each CDR3 protein has one entry. The sample lists some 570,000 distinct CDR3 sequences; 12% to 15% were seen once. This clonotype has ten or more counts. Sequencing used blood. The clonotype was recovered from a young woman with Graves' ophthalmopathy.

Here the CDR3 DNA reads TGTGCCAGTGCGGGAGTCTACAATGAGCAGTTCTTC. This gives the protein CASAGVYNEQFF. This chain connects TRBV12-3 or TRBV12-4 to TRBJ2-1, with 7 bases lining up with TRBD2. J lost 3 bases, V lost 9 bases, and 2 bases had no gene match. The CDR3 loop spans 12 amino acids.